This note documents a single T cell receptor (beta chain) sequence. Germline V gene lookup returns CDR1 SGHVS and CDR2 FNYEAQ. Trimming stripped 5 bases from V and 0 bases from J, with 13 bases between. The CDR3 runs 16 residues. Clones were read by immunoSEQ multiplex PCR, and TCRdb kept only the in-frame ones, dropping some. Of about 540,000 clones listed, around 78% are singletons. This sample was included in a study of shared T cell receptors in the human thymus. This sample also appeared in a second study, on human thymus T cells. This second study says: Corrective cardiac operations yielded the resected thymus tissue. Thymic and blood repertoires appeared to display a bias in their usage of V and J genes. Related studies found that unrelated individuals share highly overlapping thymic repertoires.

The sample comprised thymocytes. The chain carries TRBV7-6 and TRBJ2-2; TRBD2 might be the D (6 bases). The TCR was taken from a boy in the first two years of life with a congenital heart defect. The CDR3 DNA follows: TGTGCCAGCAGCCCCGCCCGCGGGACGAACACCGGGGAGCTGTTTTTT. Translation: CASSPARGTNTGELFF.